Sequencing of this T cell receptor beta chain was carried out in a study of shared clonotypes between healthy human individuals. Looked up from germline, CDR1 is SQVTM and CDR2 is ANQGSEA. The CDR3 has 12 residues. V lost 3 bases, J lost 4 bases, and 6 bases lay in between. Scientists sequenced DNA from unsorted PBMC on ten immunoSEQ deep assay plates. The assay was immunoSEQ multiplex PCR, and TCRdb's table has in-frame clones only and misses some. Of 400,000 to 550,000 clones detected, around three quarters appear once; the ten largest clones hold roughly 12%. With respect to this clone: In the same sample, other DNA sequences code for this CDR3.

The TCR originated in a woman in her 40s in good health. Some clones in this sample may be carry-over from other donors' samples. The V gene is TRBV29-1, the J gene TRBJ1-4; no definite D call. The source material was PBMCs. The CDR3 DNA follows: TGCAGCGTTGAGGGAAATAATGAAAAACTGTTTTTT. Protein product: CSVEGNNEKLFF.